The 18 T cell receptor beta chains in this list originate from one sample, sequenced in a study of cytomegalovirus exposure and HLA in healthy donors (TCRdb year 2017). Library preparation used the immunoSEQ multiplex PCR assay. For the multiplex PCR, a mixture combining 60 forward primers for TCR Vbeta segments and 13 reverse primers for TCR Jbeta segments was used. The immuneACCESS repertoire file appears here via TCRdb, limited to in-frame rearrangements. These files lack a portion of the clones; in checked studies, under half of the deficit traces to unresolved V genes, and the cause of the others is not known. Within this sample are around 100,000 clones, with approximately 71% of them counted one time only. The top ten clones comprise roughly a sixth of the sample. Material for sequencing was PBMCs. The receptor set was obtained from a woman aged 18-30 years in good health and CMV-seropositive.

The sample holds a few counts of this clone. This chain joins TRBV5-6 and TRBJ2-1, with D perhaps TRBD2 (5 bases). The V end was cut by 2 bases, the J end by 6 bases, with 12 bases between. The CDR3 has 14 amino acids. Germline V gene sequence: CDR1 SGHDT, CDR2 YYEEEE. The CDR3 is CASSLAAGANEQFF. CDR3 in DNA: TGTGCCAGCAGCTTAGCGGCCGGCGCCAATGAGCAGTTCTTC. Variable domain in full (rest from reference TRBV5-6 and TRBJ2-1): DAGVTQSPTHLIKTRGQQVTLRCSPKSGHDTVSWYQQALGQGPQFIFQYYEEEERQRGNFPDRFSGHQFPNYSSELNVNALLLGDSALYLCASSLAAGANEQFFGPGTRLTVL.

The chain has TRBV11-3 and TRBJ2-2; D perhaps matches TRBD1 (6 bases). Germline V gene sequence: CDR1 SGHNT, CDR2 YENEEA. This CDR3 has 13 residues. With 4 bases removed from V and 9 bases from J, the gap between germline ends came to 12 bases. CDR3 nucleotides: TGTGCCAGCAGCTCAGGGGAGAGGAGGGAGCTGTTTTTT. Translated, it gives CASSSGERRELFF.

The chain's CDR3 is CASSRQVAGYTF. CDR3 nucleotides: TGTGCCAGCAGCAGACAGGTGGCTGGCTACACCTTC. V and J are TRBV6-1 and TRBJ1-2; possible D gene TRBD1, 6 bases. The ends were cut back, 6 bases at V and 7 bases at J, with 12 bases in the middle. This CDR3 is built from 12 residues. Germline V lookup: CDR1 MNHNS, CDR2 SASEGT.

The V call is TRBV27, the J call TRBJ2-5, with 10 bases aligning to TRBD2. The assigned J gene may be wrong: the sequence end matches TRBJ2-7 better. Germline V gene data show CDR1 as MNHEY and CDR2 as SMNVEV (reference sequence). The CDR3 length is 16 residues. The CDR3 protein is CASSRAGTSETYEQYF. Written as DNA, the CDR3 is TGTGCCAGCAGCCGGGCCGGGACTAGCGAAACCTACGAGCAGTACTTC.

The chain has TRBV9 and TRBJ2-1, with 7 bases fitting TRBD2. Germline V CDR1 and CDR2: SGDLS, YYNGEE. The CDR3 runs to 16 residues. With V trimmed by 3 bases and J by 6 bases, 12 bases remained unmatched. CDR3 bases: TGTGCCAGCAGCGCCCATGACGGGGGGAGCCCCAATGAGCAGTTCTTC. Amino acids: CASSAHDGGSPNEQFF.

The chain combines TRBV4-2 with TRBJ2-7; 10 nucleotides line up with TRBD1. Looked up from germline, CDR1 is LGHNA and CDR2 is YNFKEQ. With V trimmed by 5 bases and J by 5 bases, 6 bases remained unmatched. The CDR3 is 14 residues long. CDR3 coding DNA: TGTGCCAGCAGCGAAGGGACAGGGGCCGACGAGCAGTACTTC. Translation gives CASSEGTGADEQYF.

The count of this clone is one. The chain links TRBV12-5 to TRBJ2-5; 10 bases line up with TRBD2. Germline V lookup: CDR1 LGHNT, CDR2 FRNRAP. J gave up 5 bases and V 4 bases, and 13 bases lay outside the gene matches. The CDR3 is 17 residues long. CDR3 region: CASGSGASGGAWETQYF. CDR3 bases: TGTGCTAGTGGTTCCGGGGCCAGCGGGGGGGCATGGGAGACCCAGTACTTC.

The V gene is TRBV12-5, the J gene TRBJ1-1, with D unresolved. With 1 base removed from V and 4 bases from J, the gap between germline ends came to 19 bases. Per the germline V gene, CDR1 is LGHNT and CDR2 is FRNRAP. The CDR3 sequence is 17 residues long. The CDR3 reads CASGLDRLGVFFTEAFF. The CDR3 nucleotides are TGTGCTAGTGGTTTGGACCGCCTCGGGGTTTTTTTCACTGAAGCTTTCTTT.

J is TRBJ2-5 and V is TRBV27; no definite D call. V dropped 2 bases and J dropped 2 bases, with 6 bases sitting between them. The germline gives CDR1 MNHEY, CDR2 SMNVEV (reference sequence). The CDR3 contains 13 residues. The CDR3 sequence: CASSLQVQETQYF. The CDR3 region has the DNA TGTGCCAGCAGTTTACAGGTTCAAGAGACCCAGTACTTC.

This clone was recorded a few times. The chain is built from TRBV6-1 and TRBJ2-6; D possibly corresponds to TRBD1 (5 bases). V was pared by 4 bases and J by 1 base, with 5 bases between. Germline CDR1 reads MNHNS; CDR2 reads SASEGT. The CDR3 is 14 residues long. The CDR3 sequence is CASSGTSGANVLTF. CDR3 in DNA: TGTGCCAGCAGTGGGACATCTGGGGCCAACGTCCTGACTTTC.

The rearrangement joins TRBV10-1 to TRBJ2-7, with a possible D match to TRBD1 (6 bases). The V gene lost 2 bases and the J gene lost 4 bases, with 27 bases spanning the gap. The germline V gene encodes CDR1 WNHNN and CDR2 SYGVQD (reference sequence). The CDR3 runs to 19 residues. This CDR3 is CASSEGSEQGPPPAYEQYF. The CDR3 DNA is TGCGCCAGCAGTGAGGGGAGTGAACAGGGACCACCCCCCGCGTACGAGCAGTACTTC.

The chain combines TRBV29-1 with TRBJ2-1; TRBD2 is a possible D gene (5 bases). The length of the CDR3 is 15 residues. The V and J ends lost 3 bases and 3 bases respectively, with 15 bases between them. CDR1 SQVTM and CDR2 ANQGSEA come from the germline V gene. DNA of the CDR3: TGCAGCGTTGACCCTAGCCCTGTCCTCTACAATGAGCAGTTCTTC. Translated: CSVDPSPVLYNEQFF.

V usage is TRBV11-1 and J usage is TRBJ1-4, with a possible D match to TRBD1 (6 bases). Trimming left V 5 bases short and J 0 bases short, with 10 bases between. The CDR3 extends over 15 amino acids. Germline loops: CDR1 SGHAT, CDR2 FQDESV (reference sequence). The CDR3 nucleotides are TGTGCCAGCAGCACCTGGACAGCAACTAATGAAAAACTGTTTTTT. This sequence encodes CASSTWTATNEKLFF.

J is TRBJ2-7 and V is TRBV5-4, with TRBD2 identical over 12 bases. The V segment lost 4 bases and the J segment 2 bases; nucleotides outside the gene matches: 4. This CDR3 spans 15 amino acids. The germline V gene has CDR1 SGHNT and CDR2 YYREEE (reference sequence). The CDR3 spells CASSDLAGGAYEQYF. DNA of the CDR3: TGTGCCAGCAGCGACCTAGCGGGGGGGGCCTACGAGCAGTACTTC.

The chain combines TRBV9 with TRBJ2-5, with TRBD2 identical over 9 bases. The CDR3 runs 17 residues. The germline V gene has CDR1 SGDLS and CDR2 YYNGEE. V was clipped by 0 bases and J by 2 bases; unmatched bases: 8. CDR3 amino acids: CASSVDPSGAQQETQYF. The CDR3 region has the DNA TGTGCCAGCAGCGTAGATCCTAGCGGGGCACAACAAGAGACCCAGTACTTC.

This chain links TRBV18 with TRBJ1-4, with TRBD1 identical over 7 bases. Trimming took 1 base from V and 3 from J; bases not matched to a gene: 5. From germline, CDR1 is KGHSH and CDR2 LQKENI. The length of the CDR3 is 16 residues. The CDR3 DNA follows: TGTGCCAGCTCACCACGCGACAGGGTTGCTAATGAAAAACTGTTTTTT. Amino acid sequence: CASSPRDRVANEKLFF.

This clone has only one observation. The CDR3 nucleotides are TGTGCCAGCAGTTTTTTCCAGGGCAACACTGAAGCTTTCTTT. It translates to CASSFFQGNTEAFF. The gene calls are TRBV27 and TRBJ1-1, with D possibly matching TRBD1 (5 bases). This CDR3 comprises 14 residues. Germline V gene data show CDR1 as MNHEY and CDR2 as SMNVEV (reference sequence). V lost 3 bases, J lost 2 bases, and 10 bases lay in between.

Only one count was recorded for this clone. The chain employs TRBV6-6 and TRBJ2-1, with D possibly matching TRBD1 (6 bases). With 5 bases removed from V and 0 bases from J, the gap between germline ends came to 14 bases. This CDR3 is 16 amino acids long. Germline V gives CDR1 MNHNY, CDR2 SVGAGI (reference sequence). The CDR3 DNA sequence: TGTGCCAGCAGTCCGGACAGACCTAGCTCCTACAATGAGCAGTTCTTC. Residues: CASSPDRPSSYNEQFF.